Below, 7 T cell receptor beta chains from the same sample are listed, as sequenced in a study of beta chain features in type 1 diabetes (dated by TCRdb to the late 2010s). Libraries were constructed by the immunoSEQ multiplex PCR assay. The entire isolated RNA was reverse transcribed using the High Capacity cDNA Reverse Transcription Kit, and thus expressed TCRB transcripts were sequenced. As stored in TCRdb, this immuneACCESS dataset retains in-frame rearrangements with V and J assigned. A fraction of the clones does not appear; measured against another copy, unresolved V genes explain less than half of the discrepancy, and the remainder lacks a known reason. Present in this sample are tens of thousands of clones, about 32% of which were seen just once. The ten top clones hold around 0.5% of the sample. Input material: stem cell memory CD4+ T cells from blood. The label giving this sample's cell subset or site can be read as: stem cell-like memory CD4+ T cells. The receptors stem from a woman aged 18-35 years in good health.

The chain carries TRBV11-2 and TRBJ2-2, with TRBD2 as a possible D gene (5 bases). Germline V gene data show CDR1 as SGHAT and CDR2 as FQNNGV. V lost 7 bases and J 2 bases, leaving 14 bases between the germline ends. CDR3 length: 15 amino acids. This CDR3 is CASTLLGVNTGELFF. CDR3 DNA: TGTGCCAGCACCCTTCTGGGAGTCAACACCGGGGAGCTGTTTTTT.

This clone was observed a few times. The CDR3 is CASRVASEETQYF. The CDR3 DNA sequence: TGCGCCAGCCGCGTGGCTAGCGAAGAGACCCAGTACTTC. V and J are TRBV5-1 and TRBJ2-5, with D perhaps matching TRBD2 (6 bases). Germline CDR1 and CDR2: SGHRS and YFSETQ. Trimming stripped 7 bases from V and 3 bases from J, with 13 bases between. The CDR3 extends over 13 amino acids.

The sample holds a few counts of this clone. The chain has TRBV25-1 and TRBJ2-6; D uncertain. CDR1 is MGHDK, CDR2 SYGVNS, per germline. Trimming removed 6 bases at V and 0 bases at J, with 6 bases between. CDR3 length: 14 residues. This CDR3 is CASSRNSGANVLTF. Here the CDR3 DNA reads TGTGCCAGCAGCAGGAACTCTGGGGCCAACGTCCTGACTTTC.

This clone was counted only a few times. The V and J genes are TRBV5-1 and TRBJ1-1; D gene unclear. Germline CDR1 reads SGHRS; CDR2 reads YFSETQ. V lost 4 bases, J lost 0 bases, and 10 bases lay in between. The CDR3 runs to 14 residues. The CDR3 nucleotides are TGCGCCAGCAGCATAACATCCCTGAACACTGAAGCTTTCTTT. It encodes CASSITSLNTEAFF.

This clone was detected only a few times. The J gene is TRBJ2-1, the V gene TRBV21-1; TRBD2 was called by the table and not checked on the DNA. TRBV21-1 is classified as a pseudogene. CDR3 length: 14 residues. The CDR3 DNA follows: TGTGCCAGCAGCTTTAGCGGGAGCGACAATGAGCAGTTCTTC. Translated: CASSFSGSDNEQFF.

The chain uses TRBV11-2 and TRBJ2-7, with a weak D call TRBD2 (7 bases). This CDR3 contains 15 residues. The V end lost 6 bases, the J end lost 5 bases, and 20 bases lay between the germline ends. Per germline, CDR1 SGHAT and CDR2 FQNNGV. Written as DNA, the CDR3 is TGTGCCAGCAGACACCCTCCCCGCGGGGGCCACGAGCAGTACTTC. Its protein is CASRHPPRGGHEQYF.

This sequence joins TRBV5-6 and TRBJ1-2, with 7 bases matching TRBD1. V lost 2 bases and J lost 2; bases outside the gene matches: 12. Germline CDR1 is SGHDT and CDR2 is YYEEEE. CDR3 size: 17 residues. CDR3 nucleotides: TGTGCCAGCAGCTTTCCGGACAGCCTAGGGGGCAACTATGGCTACACCTTC. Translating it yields CASSFPDSLGGNYGYTF.